The text below deals with one T cell receptor (beta chain). The CDR3 has 14 amino acids. Germline V gene data show CDR1 as MNHEY and CDR2 as SMNVEV (reference sequence). The germline V and J ends were trimmed by 6 bases and 2 bases, with 11 bases remaining between them. This entry is derived from a study of cytomegalovirus exposure and HLA in healthy donors. Study information: The roughly 110 validation repertoires matched the approximately 700 first-cohort repertoires in platform, a later analysis reported.

Assay: immunoSEQ multiplex PCR; the TCRdb copy retains only in-frame clones and omits some. The sample holds over 150,000 clones, approximately 89% seen once. The donors were part of the approximately 130-subject validation cohort, which stood apart from the roughly 670-subject first cohort. The receptor was isolated from a young man in good health and CMV-seropositive. The chain carries TRBV27 and TRBJ2-1; D is possibly TRBD1 (5 bases). The sample taken for sequencing was PBMCs. CDR3 protein: CASRVGPPYNEQFF. Written as DNA, the CDR3 is TGTGCCAGCAGAGTGGGGCCTCCCTACAATGAGCAGTTCTTC.